Presented here are 10 T cell receptor beta chains from one specimen sequenced in a study of blood T cells in healthy people across ages. A second PCR, run for about 7 to 11 cycles, used a sample-barcoded 5' primer plus a J-beta primer mix. TCRdb independently ran MiXCR on the 5' RACE reads; one entry per CDR3 protein. The table shows approximately 1.5 million distinct CDR3 sequences, with almost 35% occurring only once. The sequencing sample was made of blood. These receptors came from a woman in her 30s in good health.

The chain employs TRBV2 and TRBJ2-1; D remains ambiguous. This CDR3 contains 12 residues. Germline CDR1 and CDR2: SNHLY and FYNNEI. Trimming left V 1 base short and J 15 bases short, with 13 bases between. The CDR3 is CASSEGSQVGFF. CDR3 nucleotide sequence: TGTGCCAGCAGTGAAGGTAGCCAGGTGGGGTTCTTC.

This sequence joins TRBV10-3 and TRBJ2-7; 7 nucleotides match TRBD1. Germline CDR1 is ENHRY and CDR2 is SYGVKD. The V segment lost 3 bases and the J segment 0 bases; nucleotides outside the gene matches: 5. The CDR3 contains 15 residues. The CDR3 DNA is TGTGCCATCAGTGAAGGACAGGCCCACTCCTACGAGCAGTACTTC. The encoded protein is CAISEGQAHSYEQYF.

The V call is TRBV28, the J call TRBJ1-2; 8 bases line up with TRBD1. The germline V gene encodes CDR1 MDHEN and CDR2 SYDVKM. This CDR3 has 12 amino acids. The CDR3 loop is CTTWTGNYGYTF. The CDR3 coding sequence is TGTACCACCTGGACAGGGAACTATGGCTACACCTTC.

The chain recombines TRBV9 with TRBJ2-1; 14 bases align to TRBD2. V shed 4 bases, J shed 14 bases, and the junction held 8 bases outside the gene matches. The V gene's germline CDR1 is SGDLS and CDR2 YYNGEE. This CDR3 is built from 14 residues. CDR3 region: CASSLGTSGSLEFF. The CDR3 nucleotides are TGTGCCAGCAGCCTGGGGACTAGCGGGAGTCTAGAGTTCTTC.

Details on this clonotype: Compared with germline, one end of the junction differs, possibly owing to a read error. The V gene is TRBV10-3, the J gene TRBJ2-5; 7 nucleotides match TRBD2. The germline CDR1 and CDR2 sequences are ENHRY and SYGVKD. The CDR3 totals 17 residues. CDR3 DNA: TGTGCCGTCAGCGCAACTAGCGTTCCGAACCTGAGGGAGACCCAGTACTTC. This gives the protein CAVSATSVPNLRETQYF.

This chain connects TRBV3-1 to TRBJ1-2, with D uncertain. Trimming took 1 base from V and 2 from J, leaving 11 bases between them. Germline assignment: CDR1 LGHDT and CDR2 YNNKEL (reference sequence). This CDR3 spans 15 amino acids. CDR3 nucleotide sequence: TGTGCCAGCAGCCAAGTTCGCAGGAGGAACTATGGCTACACCTTC. Residues: CASSQVRRRNYGYTF.

This clonotype was detected only a few times. The chain employs TRBV7-9 and TRBJ2-7; 7 bases map to TRBD1. V dropped 0 bases and J dropped 5; count of bases not matched to a gene: 4. There are 14 residues in the CDR3. Germline assignment: CDR1 SEHNR and CDR2 FQNEAQ (reference sequence). CDR3 residues: CASSLASGQHEQYF. In DNA, the CDR3 is TGTGCCAGCAGCTTAGCTTCGGGACAGCACGAGCAGTACTTC. Full variable domain (rest looked up from reference TRBV7-9 and TRBJ2-7): DTGVSQNPRHKITKRGQNVTFRCDPISEHNRLYWYRQTLGQGPEFLTYFQNEAQLEKSRLLSDRFSAERPKGSFSTLEIQRTEQGDSAMYLCASSLASGQHEQYFGPGTRLTVT.

The CDR3 spells CASSLGPSGRLDEQYF. DNA of the CDR3: TGTGCCAGCAGCTTAGGTCCTAGCGGGAGGTTGGACGAGCAGTACTTC. The chain uses TRBV7-6 and TRBJ2-7, with 11 bases identical to TRBD2. Germline loops: CDR1 SGHVS, CDR2 FNYEAQ. The CDR3 runs 16 residues. The V gene end was trimmed by 1 base and the J gene end by 5 bases; junction bases not matched to a gene: 7.

This chain links TRBV2 with TRBJ1-5; a weak D match, TRBD1 (6 bases). The germline V and J ends were trimmed by 1 base and 2 bases, with 6 bases remaining between them. This CDR3 has 14 amino acids. The V gene's germline CDR1 is SNHLY and CDR2 FYNNEI. CDR3 region: CASSEGTGNQPQHF. The DNA of the CDR3 is TGTGCCAGCAGTGAAGGGACAGGCAATCAGCCCCAGCATTTT.

This clonotype was counted only a few times. The chain carries TRBV27 and TRBJ2-5; 8 nucleotides match TRBD2. The CDR3 length is 16 residues. The V gene's germline CDR1 is MNHEY and CDR2 SMNVEV (reference sequence). Trimming removed 2 bases from V and 5 bases from J; junction bases left unmatched: 10. CDR3 residues: CASSLEKAGVRETQYF. CDR3 nucleotides: TGTGCCAGCAGTTTAGAAAAAGCGGGAGTGCGGGAGACCCAGTACTTC.